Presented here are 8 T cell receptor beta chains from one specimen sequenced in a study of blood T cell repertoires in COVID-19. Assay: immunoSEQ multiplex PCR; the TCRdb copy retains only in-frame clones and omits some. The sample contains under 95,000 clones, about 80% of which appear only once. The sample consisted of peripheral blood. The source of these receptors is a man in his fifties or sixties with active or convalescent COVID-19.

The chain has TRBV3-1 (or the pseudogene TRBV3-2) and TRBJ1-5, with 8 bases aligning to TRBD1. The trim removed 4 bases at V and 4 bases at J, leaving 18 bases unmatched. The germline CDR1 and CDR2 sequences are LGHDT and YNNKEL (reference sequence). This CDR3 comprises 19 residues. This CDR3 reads CASSPTWDRPYPGNQPQHF. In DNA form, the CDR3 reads TGTGCCAGCAGCCCGACTTGGGACAGGCCCTACCCGGGGAATCAGCCCCAGCATTTT.

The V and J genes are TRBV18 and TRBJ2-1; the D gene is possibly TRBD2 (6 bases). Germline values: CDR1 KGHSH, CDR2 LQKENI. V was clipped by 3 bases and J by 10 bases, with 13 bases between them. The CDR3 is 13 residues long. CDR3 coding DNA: TGTGCCAGCTCACCCGGGTCGGAGGGCGAGCAGTTCTTC. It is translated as CASSPGSEGEQFF.

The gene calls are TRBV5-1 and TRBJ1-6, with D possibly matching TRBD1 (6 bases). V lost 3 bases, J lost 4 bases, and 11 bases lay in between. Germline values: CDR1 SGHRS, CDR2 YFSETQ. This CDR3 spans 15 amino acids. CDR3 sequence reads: CASSSSTGYNSPLHF. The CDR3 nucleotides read TGCGCCAGCAGCTCCTCAACAGGGTATAATTCACCCCTCCACTTT.

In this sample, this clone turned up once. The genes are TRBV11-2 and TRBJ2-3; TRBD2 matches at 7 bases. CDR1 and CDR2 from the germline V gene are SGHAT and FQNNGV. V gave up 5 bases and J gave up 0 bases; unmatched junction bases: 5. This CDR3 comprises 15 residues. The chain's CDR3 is CASSQWEGSTDTQYF. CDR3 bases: TGTGCCAGCAGCCAATGGGAGGGGAGCACAGATACGCAGTATTTT.

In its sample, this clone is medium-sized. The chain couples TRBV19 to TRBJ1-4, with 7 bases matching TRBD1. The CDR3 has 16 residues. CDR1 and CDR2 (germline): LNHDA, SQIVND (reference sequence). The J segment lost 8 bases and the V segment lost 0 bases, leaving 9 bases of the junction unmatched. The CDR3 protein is CASSIDLSTGREKLFF. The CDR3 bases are TGTGCCAGTAGTATAGATCTATCGACAGGGAGGGAAAAACTGTTTTTT.

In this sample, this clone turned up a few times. For the CDR3, the DNA is TGTGCCAGCAGCCAAGACGCCGGGACAGTCCTCTCCTACGAGCAGTACTTC. Residues: CASSQDAGTVLSYEQYF. This chain links TRBV3-1 (or the pseudogene TRBV3-2) with TRBJ2-7, with 7 bases that match TRBD1. CDR3 size: 17 residues. Germline assignment: CDR1 LGHDT and CDR2 YNNKEL (reference sequence). V dropped 0 bases and J dropped 0; count of bases not matched to a gene: 8.

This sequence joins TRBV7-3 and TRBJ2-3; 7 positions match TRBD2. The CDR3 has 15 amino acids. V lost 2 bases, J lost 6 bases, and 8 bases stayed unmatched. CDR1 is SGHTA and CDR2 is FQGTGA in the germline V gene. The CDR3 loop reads CASSLAGEGLDTQYF. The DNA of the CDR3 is TGTGCCAGCAGCTTAGCCGGGGAGGGACTGGATACGCAGTATTTT.

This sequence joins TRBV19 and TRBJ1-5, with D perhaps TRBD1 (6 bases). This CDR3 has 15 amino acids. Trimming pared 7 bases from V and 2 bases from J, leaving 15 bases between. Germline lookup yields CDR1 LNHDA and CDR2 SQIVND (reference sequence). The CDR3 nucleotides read TGTGCCAGTAAGGGGTCAGGGGTTCGCAATCAGCCCCAGCATTTT. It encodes CASKGSGVRNQPQHF.